Following are 14 T cell receptor beta chains from one sample sequenced in a study of T cell repertoires in cytomegalovirus infection. MiXCR, run by TCRdb on the reads, gives a single entry per CDR3 protein. The sample has some 100,000 distinct CDR3 sequences, around a quarter seen once. Input material: CD8+ T cells from PBMCs. These receptors originate from a human donor in good health (CMV status not recorded). Some clones in this sample may be carry-over from other donors' samples.

The V call is TRBV7-6, the J call TRBJ2-5; 7 bases match TRBD2. V lost 2 bases, J lost 2 bases, and 11 bases stayed unmatched. The length of the CDR3 is 17 residues. CDR1 is SGHVS and CDR2 is FNYEAQ in the germline V gene. CDR3 in DNA: TGTGCCAGCAGCTTATGGGGGGGTACAGGAGTTCAAGAGACCCAGTACTTC. This codes for CASSLWGGTGVQETQYF.

The CDR3 region has the DNA TGTGCCAGTAGTATAGATCTGGCAGGCTTACACTCCTACGAGCAGTACTTC. This encodes CASSIDLAGLHSYEQYF. The genes are TRBV19 and TRBJ2-7; D is unresolved. The V and J ends lost 0 bases and 0 bases respectively, with 15 bases between them. Germline loops: CDR1 LNHDA, CDR2 SQIVND (reference sequence). The CDR3 sequence is 17 residues long.

This chain joins TRBV4-1 and TRBJ1-1; TRBD1 agrees at 10 bases. CDR1 MGHRA and CDR2 YSYEKL come from the germline V gene. CDR3 length: 16 residues. Trimming took 2 bases from V and 6 from J; bases not matched to a gene: 9. CDR3 sequence (DNA): TGCGCCAGCAGCCAACCCAGAGACAGGGGGCCCCCTGAAGCTTTCTTT. Its translation: CASSQPRDRGPPEAFF.

The rearrangement joins TRBV9 to TRBJ2-2, with D perhaps being TRBD1 or TRBD2 (5 bases each). Germline assignment: CDR1 SGDLS and CDR2 YYNGEE. V was trimmed by 4 bases and J by 4 bases, leaving 14 bases between them. The CDR3 covers 15 residues. CDR3: CASSPVGESTGELFF. CDR3 DNA sequence: TGTGCCAGCAGCCCGGTAGGGGAGAGCACCGGGGAGCTGTTTTTT.

The rearrangement links TRBV7-2 to TRBJ2-2; D is uncertain. Trimming pared 1 base from V and 4 bases from J, leaving 10 bases between. The CDR3 totals 15 residues. The germline CDR1 and CDR2 sequences are SGHTA and FQGNSA. The CDR3 DNA reads TGTGCCAGCAGCTTAGTGGGTGGTCCCACCGGGGAGCTGTTTTTT. Protein: CASSLVGGPTGELFF.

The chain joins TRBV27 to TRBJ2-7; D might be TRBD1 (6 bases). Germline V lookup: CDR1 MNHEY, CDR2 SMNVEV (reference sequence). The CDR3 is 15 amino acids. Trimming stripped 6 bases from V and 1 base from J, with 16 bases between. The CDR3 coding sequence is TGTGCCAGCAGCCGCCAGGGGACCTCTTCCTACGAGCAGTACTTC. Translation gives CASSRQGTSSYEQYF.

This clonotype was seen at least ten times. The V gene is TRBV7-9, the J gene TRBJ2-5; the D call may be TRBD1 or TRBD2 (5 bases each). The V and J ends lost 5 bases and 4 bases respectively, with 14 bases between them. This CDR3 has 14 amino acids. Germline V gene sequence: CDR1 SEHNR, CDR2 FQNEAQ (reference sequence). In DNA form, the CDR3 reads TGTGCCAGCAGCCCCCCGGGGCGGGTAGAGACCCAGTACTTC. This gives the protein CASSPPGRVETQYF.

This chain uses TRBV6-2 or TRBV6-3 with TRBJ2-2, with 7 nucleotides matching TRBD1. This CDR3 is 18 amino acids long. The V and J ends lost 0 bases and 5 bases, in that order; junction bases with no gene match: 12. CDR1 is MNHEY and CDR2 is SVGEGT in the germline V gene. As DNA, the CDR3 is TGTGCCAGCAGTTACTCGAACACAGGGGTGTTGCAGACCGGGGAGCTGTTTTTT. It encodes CASSYSNTGVLQTGELFF.

The gene calls are TRBV23-1 and TRBJ2-1, with D unresolved. TRBV23-1 is an ORF, with its function uncertain. Trimming took 2 bases from V and 8 from J, leaving 13 bases between them. The CDR3 totals 14 residues. CDR3 in amino acids: CASSQAAPVYEQFF. The CDR3 nucleotides read TGCGCCAGCAGTCAAGCAGCCCCCGTCTATGAGCAGTTCTTC.

This clonotype is deemed medium-sized. The chain is built from TRBV7-2 and TRBJ2-1, with TRBD2 matching 10 bases. The germline gives CDR1 SGHTA, CDR2 FQGNSA. CDR3 length equals 17 residues. V lost 5 bases to trimming and J lost 6 bases; unmatched junction nucleotides: 13. CDR3: CASSLPIAGGPTNEQFF. The CDR3 nucleotides read TGTGCCAGCAGCCTACCCATAGCGGGGGGCCCCACCAATGAGCAGTTCTTC. The full variable domain, with the rest looked up from reference TRBV7-2 and TRBJ2-1, is GAGVSQSPSNKVTEKGKDVELRCDPISGHTALYWYRQSLGQGLEFLIYFQGNSAPDKSGLPSDRFSAERTGGSVSTLTIQRTQQEDSAVYLCASSLPIAGGPTNEQFFGPGTRLTVL.

This chain uses TRBV4-3 with TRBJ2-1, with TRBD1 matching 7 bases. CDR3 size: 17 residues. V lost 0 bases, J lost 6 bases, and 11 bases stayed unmatched. CDR1 and CDR2 from the germline V gene are LGHNA and YSLEER. CDR3 DNA sequence: TGCGCCAGCAGCCAAGATACTAGACAGGGTCTTTTCAATGAGCAGTTCTTC. Translation gives CASSQDTRQGLFNEQFF.

This chain connects TRBV19 to TRBJ2-1, with TRBD1 identical over 9 bases. The junction had 4 bases not matched to a gene; V was cut back by 6 bases and J by 1 base. This CDR3 has 15 residues. The germline gives CDR1 LNHDA, CDR2 SQIVND (reference sequence). The CDR3 is CASRADRGSYNEQFF. In DNA form, the CDR3 reads TGTGCCAGTAGAGCAGACAGGGGGTCCTACAATGAGCAGTTCTTC.

The CDR3 DNA follows: TGCGCCAGCAGCCCCTTAGCGGAGGGGACGCAGTATTTT. Translation gives CASSPLAEGTQYF. The chain links TRBV4-3 to TRBJ2-3; tentative D call: TRBD2 (6 bases). Germline assignment: CDR1 LGHNA and CDR2 YSLEER. This CDR3 is built from 13 residues. The V end lost 4 bases, the J end lost 9 bases, and 14 bases lay between the germline ends.

This clonotype was observed a handful of times. The junction departs from germline at one end; a sequencing error may be responsible. The gene calls are TRBV7-9 and TRBJ2-2; D remains ambiguous. The CDR3 is 12 residues long. Germline V CDR1 and CDR2: SEHNR, FQNEAQ (reference sequence). CDR3 nucleotides: TGCCTGGGCCGGACGAACACCGGGGAGCTGTTTTTT. The encoded protein is CLGRTNTGELFF.